This paragraph covers one TCR beta chain sequence. Its specificity is not known. The sample is drawn from a study of response to subunit inactivated influenza vaccine. Whole-study findings and limits: It was suggested by the authors that few new T cells are recruited by each seasonal influenza vaccination.

TCRdb itself ran the RT-PCR reads through MiXCR, one entry per CDR3 protein. The data show 650,000 to 850,000 distinct CDR3 sequences, roughly 14% seen once. The clonotype was recovered from a man aged 50 or older who received an inactivated influenza vaccine. Here the sequenced sample was PBMCs from blood, taken 14 days before vaccination.

The CDR3 spells CASSIGTSGRVTDTQYF. CDR3 sequence (DNA): TGCGCCAGCAGCATTGGGACTAGCGGGAGGGTCACAGATACGCAGTATTTT. This chain uses TRBV5-1 with TRBJ2-3; 16 positions match TRBD2. Germline lookup yields CDR1 SGHRS and CDR2 YFSETQ. CDR3 size: 17 residues. Trimming took 4 bases from V and 2 from J; bases not matched to a gene: 4.